The entry that follows covers one T cell receptor beta chain sequence. The antigen remains unidentified. The record originates from a study of T cell repertoires in cytomegalovirus infection. As for the study in general: Selected CMV epitopes included recently identified HLA-C-restricted ones as well as well-studied HLA-B-restricted ones. Matching HLA type and CMV infection were both indicated by public TCR beta signatures. General study points: Identification of carriers of CMV plus the relevant HLA was achieved through cumulative public TCR beta family frequency. It was HLA-C-restricted CMV-specific TCR beta clonotypes that dominated the response ex vivo.

TCRdb independently ran MiXCR on the reads; one entry per CDR3 protein. There are around 340,000 distinct CDR3 sequences in the sample; almost 30% occur only once, and about 19% lies in the top ten. Germline CDR1 SEHNR, CDR2 FQNEAQ (reference sequence). The V gene end was trimmed by 5 bases and the J gene end by 7 bases; junction bases not matched to a gene: 11. The CDR3 sequence is 16 residues long. This TCR was recovered from a human donor in good health (CMV status not recorded). Some clones in this sample may be carry-over from other donors' samples. The chain employs TRBV7-9 and TRBJ2-1; 10 positions agree with TRBD1. The sample was cultured PBMCs, taken from culture after CMV antigen stimulation. The CDR3 loop reads CASSGSRDRGGNEQFF. The CDR3 region has the DNA TGTGCCAGCAGCGGATCCCGGGACAGGGGAGGGAATGAGCAGTTCTTC. Variable domain in full (rest from reference TRBV7-9 and TRBJ2-1): DTGVSQNPRHKITKRGQNVTFRCDPISEHNRLYWYRQTLGQGPEFLTYFQNEAQLEKSRLLSDRFSAERPKGSFSTLEIQRTEQGDSAMYLCASSGSRDRGGNEQFFGPGTRLTVL.